The 8 T cell receptor beta chains reported below all come from one sample, sequenced in a study of T cell repertoires in cytomegalovirus infection. Using its own MiXCR run on the reads, TCRdb lists one record per CDR3 protein. The sample includes about 770,000 distinct CDR3 sequences, just under 30% of them seen just once. Antigen specificity for these receptors is unknown. The sequenced sample was cultured CD8+ T cells from PBMCs, obtained from culture after CMV antigen stimulation. These receptors all come from a human donor in good health (CMV status not recorded). Some clones in this sample may be carry-over from other donors' samples.

This clonotype has more than one count but fewer than ten. The V and J genes are TRBV12-3 or TRBV12-4 and TRBJ2-2; no clear D. Between the trimmed V and J ends, which lost 3 bases and 4 bases, there was a span of 6 bases. This CDR3 has 13 amino acids. CDR3 nucleotides: TGTGCCAGCAGTTTTCCGGGCACCGGGGAGCTGTTTTTT. Translating gives CASSFPGTGELFF.

The chain employs TRBV29-1 and TRBJ1-2; D gene ambiguous. In germline, CDR1 is SQVTM, CDR2 ANQGSEA. V lost 4 bases and J 8 bases, leaving 11 bases between the germline ends. The CDR3 length is 11 residues. The CDR3 sequence: CSVADGWGYTF. The CDR3 coding sequence is TGCAGCGTTGCGGACGGATGGGGCTACACCTTC.

Only one count was recorded for this clonotype. The chain couples TRBV15 to TRBJ1-4; TRBD1 might be the D (6 bases). The CDR3 extends over 15 amino acids. Trimming cost V 5 bases and J 7 bases, with 17 bases left between them. The germline V gene encodes CDR1 LNHNV and CDR2 YYDKDF (reference sequence). The CDR3 loop reads CATSATGLGGEKLFF. CDR3 bases: TGTGCCACCAGCGCCACAGGGTTAGGAGGTGAAAAACTGTTTTTT.

This clonotype has at least ten counts. The V and J genes are TRBV7-6 and TRBJ2-3; the D gene is possibly TRBD2 (5 bases). The CDR3 has 13 amino acids. Trimming pared 5 bases from V and 9 bases from J, leaving 15 bases between. The germline CDR1 and CDR2 sequences are SGHVS and FNYEAQ. CDR3 DNA sequence: TGTGCCAGCAGCCTCTCGCCTGAGGGAACGCAGTATTTT. It translates to CASSLSPEGTQYF.

The chain employs TRBV6-2 or TRBV6-3 and TRBJ1-1; a weak D match, TRBD1 (5 bases). Germline V CDR1 and CDR2: MNHEY, SVGEGT. The CDR3 contains 14 residues. V dropped 4 bases and J dropped 2 bases, with 11 bases sitting between them. CDR3 residues: CASSLTAGNTEAFF. CDR3 in DNA: TGTGCCAGCAGTTTGACAGCTGGAAACACTGAAGCTTTCTTT.

Written as DNA, the CDR3 is TGTGCCAGCAGTTACGGGACAGGGGGACACTCTCCTTTCTACGAGCAGTACGTC. Translating it yields CASSYGTGGHSPFYEQYV. This chain connects TRBV6-2 or TRBV6-3 to TRBJ2-7, with 11 positions matching TRBD1. Losses at the gene ends were 2 bases for V and 3 bases for J; bases not matched to a gene: 12. This CDR3 has 18 amino acids. Germline V gene lookup returns CDR1 MNHEY and CDR2 SVGEGT.

This clonotype was counted only a few times. The V call is TRBV7-3, the J call TRBJ2-5; tentatively, D is TRBD2 (6 bases). The ends were cut back, 1 base at V and 5 bases at J, with 11 bases in the middle. Germline CDR1 and CDR2: SGHTA and FQGTGA. The CDR3 is made up of 14 amino acids. The CDR3 coding sequence is TGTGCCAGCAGCTTAATAGGGGAGGAGGAGACCCAGTACTTC. Its protein is CASSLIGEEETQYF.

This clonotype was detected only once. The chain has TRBV9 and TRBJ2-6; 9 nucleotides agree with TRBD1. The germline V gene has CDR1 SGDLS and CDR2 YYNGEE. Unmatched junction bases numbered 4, after V lost 0 bases and J lost 9 bases. This CDR3 has 15 residues. DNA of the CDR3: TGTGCCAGCAGCGTAGGGGACAGGGTAGGCAACGTCCTGACTTTC. Its translation: CASSVGDRVGNVLTF.